Presented here are 6 T cell receptor beta chains from one specimen sequenced in a study of blood T cell repertoires in COVID-19. The repertoire was sequenced with immunoSEQ multiplex PCR; TCRdb's copy has only in-frame clones and lacks some. The top ten hold approximately 12% of the sample, which has some 290,000 clones, 70% to 90% seen once. Sequenced sample: peripheral blood. Receptors originate from a woman younger than 45 with COVID-19, enrolled during active disease.

This chain connects TRBV27 to TRBJ1-2; 10 bases align to TRBD1. The V segment lost 7 bases and the J segment 4 bases; nucleotides outside the gene matches: 6. There are 14 residues in the CDR3. Germline values: CDR1 MNHEY, CDR2 SMNVEV (reference sequence). DNA for the CDR3: TGTGCCAGCAAAAGACAGGGGGCCGGCTATGGCTACACCTTC. Translating it yields CASKRQGAGYGYTF.

The J gene is TRBJ2-3, the V gene TRBV6-2 or TRBV6-3; 9 nucleotides line up with TRBD1. This CDR3 region has 15 residues. J lost 1 base, V lost 6 bases, and 5 bases had no gene match. Germline CDR1 MNHEY, CDR2 SVGEGT. CDR3 sequence (DNA): TGTGCCAGCAGCCCACAGGGGGCTCGCACAGATACGCAGTATTTT. The encoded protein is CASSPQGARTDTQYF.

The chain couples TRBV6-6 to TRBJ2-7; D not resolved. Germline V gene sequence: CDR1 MNHNY, CDR2 SVGAGI (reference sequence). V was trimmed by 0 bases and J by 4 bases, leaving 7 bases between them. This CDR3 comprises 13 residues. The CDR3 spells CASSYSTAYEQYF. The DNA for the CDR3 is TGTGCCAGCAGTTACTCAACAGCATACGAGCAGTACTTC.

J is TRBJ1-4 and V is TRBV5-4, with D maybe TRBD1 (6 bases). Germline-derived CDR1 and CDR2 are SGHNT and YYREEE (reference sequence). The CDR3 is made up of 14 amino acids. Trimming cost V 4 bases and J 10 bases, with 17 bases left between them. The CDR3 reads CASSLGNREGKLFF. DNA of the CDR3: TGTGCCAGCAGCCTAGGTAACAGGGAGGGAAAACTGTTTTTT.

The gene calls are TRBV3-1 (or the pseudogene TRBV3-2) and TRBJ1-1, with 7 bases aligning to TRBD1. Germline CDR1 reads LGHDT; CDR2 reads YNNKEL (reference sequence). This CDR3 has 15 residues. Losses at the gene ends were 1 base for V and 11 bases for J; bases not matched to a gene: 13. The CDR3 DNA follows: TGTGCCAGCAGCCAAGCGGCGGCGGCCCCAGGGGGGGCTTTCTTT. Its translation: CASSQAAAAPGGAFF.

This chain connects TRBV12-3 or TRBV12-4 to TRBJ2-5; 7 nucleotides align to TRBD1. Trimming removed 5 bases from V and 4 bases from J; junction bases left unmatched: 4. The CDR3 spans 13 residues. As DNA, the CDR3 is TGTGCCAGCAGTCAAGACAGGGTAGAGACCCAGTACTTC. Its protein product is CASSQDRVETQYF.